This T cell receptor beta chain was profiled in a study of CXCR3-negative and CXCR3-positive naive CD8 T cells. Concerning this clonotype itself: Its matching antigen is unknown.

CDR1 and CDR2 (germline): MNHEY, SMNVEV (reference sequence). There are 11 residues in the CDR3. UMI-labeled 5' RACE TRB cDNA libraries were prepared from the cells. After re-calling the 5' RACE reads, TCRdb lists one entry per CDR3 protein, DNA absent. Its table records about 130,000 distinct CDR3 sequences. Points from the study as a whole: TRB CDR3s were more hydrophobic in CXCR3-positive than in CXCR3-negative naive cells. TRBV-TRBJ usage matched between naive CXCR3-negative and CXCR3-positive cells but not between memory cells.

Sorting was done in triplicate for each CD8+ T cell subset (about 280,000 cells each). The authors gated naive CD8+ T cells as CD45RO-CCR7+CD27+CD95-. The sequence derives from a human donor in good health. Some clones in this sample may be carry-over from other donors' samples. The chain links TRBV27 to TRBJ2-7. The sample comprised naive CXCR3+ CD8+ T cells from blood. Regarding subset: CD45RO-CCR7+CD27+CD95- naive CD8+ T cells expressing CXCR3 (TNR3+). The CDR3: CASSFMNEQYF.